These 30 T cell receptor beta chains came from one sample sequenced in a study of T cell responses to AZD1222 COVID-19 vaccine. Assay used: immunoSEQ multiplex PCR; TCRdb lists only in-frame clones, some missing. The table has about 260,000 clones, 85% to 95% seen once. Material: peripheral blood, obtained on day 0 of AZD1222 vaccination. Receptors originate from an adult in good health.

The V gene is TRBV4-1, the J gene TRBJ1-1; possibly TRBD1 for D (6 bases). Trimming took off 4 bases at V and 4 bases at J, with 13 bases between the two ends. Germline V gives CDR1 MGHRA, CDR2 YSYEKL. This CDR3 has 14 residues. CDR3 in DNA: TGCGCCAGCAGCCGACACAGGGTGGGCACTGAAGCTTTCTTT. It encodes CASSRHRVGTEAFF.

V and J are TRBV28 and TRBJ1-5; the D gene is possibly TRBD1 (6 bases). The length of the CDR3 is 15 residues. V dropped 7 bases and J dropped 7 bases, with 20 bases sitting between them. Germline assignment: CDR1 MDHEN and CDR2 SYDVKM. The CDR3 loop reads CASNYFSGVNQPQHF. The CDR3 coding sequence is TGTGCCAGCAATTATTTTTCAGGGGTCAACCAGCCCCAGCATTTT.

This chain links TRBV6-5 with TRBJ2-7; D gene ambiguous. The CDR3 runs 13 residues. Between the trimmed V and J ends, which lost 6 bases and 3 bases, there was a span of 12 bases. CDR1 and CDR2 from the germline V gene are MNHEY and SVGAGI. CDR3 sequence reads: CASSSNYGYEQYF. The CDR3 DNA is TGTGCCAGCAGCTCGAACTATGGCTACGAGCAGTACTTC.

This chain uses TRBV7-2 with TRBJ1-2, with 7 bases matching TRBD1. Germline trimming cut 7 bases from V and 5 bases from J; bases unmatched to any gene: 13. The CDR3 contains 15 residues. Germline CDR1 is SGHTA and CDR2 is FQGNSA. The chain's CDR3 is CASTGGAVRLYGYTF. The CDR3 region has the DNA TGTGCCAGCACAGGGGGGGCAGTTAGACTTTATGGCTACACCTTC.

The chain is built from TRBV28 and TRBJ2-5; D is unresolved. This CDR3 spans 13 amino acids. V lost 3 bases and J 2 bases, leaving 7 bases between the germline ends. Germline CDR1 reads MDHEN; CDR2 reads SYDVKM. The CDR3 loop is CASSFQLQETQYF. The CDR3 region has the DNA TGTGCCAGCAGTTTTCAGTTGCAAGAGACCCAGTACTTC.

The V and J genes are TRBV5-8 and TRBJ1-5, with D tentatively TRBD1 (5 bases). CDR3 length: 13 residues. Germline V CDR1 and CDR2: SGHTS, YDEGEE. V was trimmed by 3 bases and J by 6 bases, leaving 10 bases between them. CDR3 coding DNA: TGTGCCAGCAGCTGGACCGGGGGTCAGCCCCAGCATTTT. This sequence encodes CASSWTGGQPQHF.

DNA for the CDR3: TGTGCCAGCAGCCCAGGACCCACCGGGGAGCTGTTTTTT. Translating it yields CASSPGPTGELFF. The gene calls are TRBV12-3 or TRBV12-4 and TRBJ2-2; D gene uncertain. This CDR3 is built from 13 residues. V was trimmed by 6 bases and J by 4 bases, leaving 9 bases between them.

This clone was observed once. The V gene is TRBV18, the J gene TRBJ2-1; maybe TRBD1 (6 bases). The V end was cut by 2 bases, the J end by 5 bases, with 7 bases between. Germline loops: CDR1 KGHSH, CDR2 LQKENI. This CDR3 is built from 13 residues. The CDR3 DNA follows: TGTGCCAGCTCACCAAGGACAGACAATGAGCAGTTCTTC. Amino acids: CASSPRTDNEQFF.

The chain links TRBV7-4 to TRBJ2-3; 10 bases match TRBD1. CDR1 SGHVT and CDR2 SQSDAQ come from the germline V gene. The ends lost 4 bases at V and 4 bases at J; junction bases unmatched: 17. The CDR3 extends over 19 amino acids. The CDR3 sequence is CASSYHRDRGIERADTQYF. CDR3 in DNA: TGTGCCAGCAGCTACCATCGGGACAGGGGAATTGAAAGGGCAGATACGCAGTATTTT.

The CDR3 here is CASSLVAGTTEAFF. CDR3 DNA sequence: TGCGCCAGCAGCTTGGTGGCGGGGACCACTGAAGCTTTCTTT. The J gene is TRBJ1-1, the V gene TRBV5-1, with a tentative D call TRBD1 (5 bases). CDR3 length equals 14 residues. V was cut by 0 bases and J by 4 bases, with 10 bases left in between. Germline V gene data show CDR1 as SGHRS and CDR2 as YFSETQ. Full variable domain (remainder filled in from reference TRBV5-1 and TRBJ1-1): KAGVTQTPRYLIKTRGQQVTLSCSPISGHRSVSWYQQTPGQGLQFLFEYFSETQRNKGNFPGRFSGRQFSNSRSEMNVSTLELGDSALYLCASSLVAGTTEAFFGQGTRLTVV.

The genes are TRBV14 and TRBJ2-3; 10 bases align to TRBD2. Germline CDR1 reads SGHDN; CDR2 reads FVKESK. This CDR3 has 17 residues. Unmatched junction bases numbered 9, after V lost 3 bases and J lost 3 bases. The CDR3 DNA follows: TGTGCCAGCAGCCAGGAAGCTAGCGGGGGAGAAACAGATACGCAGTATTTT. Translated: CASSQEASGGETDTQYF. The entire variable domain, with the rest obtained from reference TRBV14 and TRBJ2-3, is as follows: EAGVTQFPSHSVIEKGQTVTLRCDPISGHDNLYWYRRVMGKEIKFLLHFVKESKQDESGMPNNRFLAERTGGTYSTLKVQPAELEDSGVYFCASSQEASGGETDTQYFGPGTRLTVL.

A single count supports this clone. The chain links TRBV6-5 to TRBJ1-1; D is ambiguous. The CDR3 has 13 amino acids. V lost 8 bases, J lost 1 base, and 11 bases lay in between. CDR1 and CDR2 (germline): MNHEY, SVGAGI. The CDR3, as DNA: TGTGCCAGCCGACTTGAACCGAACACTGAAGCTTTCTTT. Its translation is CASRLEPNTEAFF.

The chain couples TRBV2 to TRBJ2-3; no clear D. This CDR3 comprises 12 residues. V was trimmed by 4 bases and J by 2 bases, leaving 4 bases between them. CDR1 SNHLY and CDR2 FYNNEI come from the germline V gene. Here the CDR3 reads CASSAHTDTQYF. The CDR3 DNA reads TGTGCCAGCAGTGCCCACACAGATACGCAGTATTTT.

This rearrangement joins TRBV28 to TRBJ1-4; TRBD1 aligns across 11 bases. V trimming: 5 bases; J trimming: 8 bases; junction bases outside the gene matches: 7. The germline V gene has CDR1 MDHEN and CDR2 SYDVKM. There are 15 residues in the CDR3. The CDR3 coding sequence is TGTGCCAGCAGTGCCGCCGGGACAGGGGGGGAAAAACTGTTTTTT. It specifies CASSAAGTGGEKLFF.

This clone appeared a single time. The J gene is TRBJ2-7, the V gene TRBV1; TRBD2 is the table's D call and was not checked against the DNA. TRBV1 is described as a pseudogene. This CDR3 region has 17 residues. This CDR3 reads CTSSQRGSGRGSYEQYF. The CDR3 coding sequence is TGCACCAGCAGCCAGAGGGGGAGCGGGAGGGGGTCCTACGAGCAGTACTTC.

The V gene is TRBV28, the J gene TRBJ1-1; 7 positions agree with TRBD1. This CDR3 spans 14 amino acids. The germline gives CDR1 MDHEN, CDR2 SYDVKM. The junction had 7 bases not matched to a gene; V was cut back by 6 bases and J by 3 bases. As DNA, the CDR3 is TGTGCCAGCAGGCCGGGACAGAGCCACACTGAAGCTTTCTTT. Protein sequence: CASRPGQSHTEAFF.

The CDR3 spells CSASSFRASAHTQYF. Here the CDR3 DNA reads TGCAGTGCTAGTAGTTTCAGGGCATCGGCGCATACGCAGTATTTT. V gene TRBV20-1 combines with J gene TRBJ2-3; TRBD1 might be the D (5 bases). The germline V gene encodes CDR1 DFQATT and CDR2 SNEGSKA (reference sequence). Trimming left V 3 bases short and J 7 bases short, with 20 bases between. The CDR3 loop spans 15 amino acids.

V gene TRBV12-3 or TRBV12-4 combines with J gene TRBJ1-3; D gene uncertain. V was trimmed by 6 bases and J by 2 bases, leaving 8 bases between them. CDR3 size: 13 residues. The CDR3 coding sequence is TGTGCCAGCAGGTCTACTGCTGGAAACACCATATATTTT. Translation gives CASRSTAGNTIYF.

The chain employs TRBV9 and TRBJ2-2; D tentatively reads TRBD1 or TRBD2 (6 bases each). The V end lost 4 bases, the J end lost 2 bases, and 18 bases lay between the germline ends. CDR1 is SGDLS and CDR2 is YYNGEE in the germline V gene. The CDR3 has 17 amino acids. Here the CDR3 reads CASSLGAGKVNTGELFF. CDR3 sequence (DNA): TGTGCCAGCAGCTTGGGGGCGGGGAAGGTTAACACCGGGGAGCTGTTTTTT.

This chain connects TRBV28 to TRBJ2-7, with TRBD1 matching over 9 bases. The CDR3 is made up of 12 amino acids. V shed 6 bases and J 9 bases; nucleotides not matched to a gene: 6. Germline-derived CDR1 and CDR2 are MDHEN and SYDVKM. CDR3 protein: CASRGQGKGQYF. The CDR3 DNA reads TGTGCCAGCAGGGGACAGGGTAAGGGGCAGTACTTC.

V gene TRBV28 combines with J gene TRBJ2-7; the D gene is possibly TRBD1 (6 bases). Germline V lookup: CDR1 MDHEN, CDR2 SYDVKM. The CDR3 is 15 residues long. V shed 5 bases and J shed 1 base, with 15 bases lying between them. The CDR3 DNA follows: TGTGCCAGCAGTACCCTCGACAGGTCTTCCTACGAGCAGTACTTC. Translation: CASSTLDRSSYEQYF.

To note about this clone: Other nucleotide sequences from this sample produce the same CDR3. V is TRBV5-1 and J is TRBJ2-7, with 9 nucleotides matching TRBD1. The length of the CDR3 is 14 residues. CDR1 and CDR2 (germline): SGHRS, YFSETQ. After removal of 3 bases from V and 2 bases from J, the junction contained 3 bases not matched to a gene. The DNA of the CDR3 is TGCGCCAGCAGCTCCGGGACAGGGCCCTACGAGCAGTACTTC. It specifies CASSSGTGPYEQYF.

The chain combines TRBV19 with TRBJ2-5; D is undetermined. CDR1 LNHDA and CDR2 SQIVND come from the germline V gene (reference sequence). CDR3 length equals 14 residues. V lost 2 bases to trimming and J lost 3 bases, with 10 bases between them. CDR3 sequence: CASSITGSKETQYF. For the CDR3, the DNA is TGTGCCAGTAGTATAACCGGGTCGAAAGAGACCCAGTACTTC. Using reference TRBV19 and TRBJ2-5 for the parts outside the CDR3, the full variable domain is DGGITQSPKYLFRKEGQNVTLSCEQNLNHDAMYWYRQDPGQGLRLIYYSQIVNDFQKGDIAEGYSVSREKKESFPLTVTSAQKNPTAFYLCASSITGSKETQYFGPGTRLLVL.

CDR3 sequence: CAISAELGQGPLGNYGYTF. CDR3 DNA sequence: TGTGCCATCAGTGCCGAATTAGGACAGGGCCCTCTGGGGAACTATGGCTACACCTTC. This chain connects TRBV10-3 to TRBJ1-2; TRBD1 matches 8 bases. Germline lookup yields CDR1 ENHRY and CDR2 SYGVKD. This CDR3 has 19 residues. V lost 4 bases to trimming and J lost 2 bases; unmatched junction nucleotides: 18.

This sequence joins TRBV9 and TRBJ1-3, with a weak D call TRBD1 (5 bases). The CDR3 covers 16 residues. The V gene lost 3 bases and the J gene lost 0 bases, with 13 bases spanning the gap. Germline V CDR1 and CDR2: SGDLS, YYNGEE. The CDR3 DNA reads TGTGCCAGCAGCGCCCAGGGAGCCAACTCTGGAAACACCATATATTTT. Translation gives CASSAQGANSGNTIYF.

The rearrangement uses TRBV7-2 and TRBJ2-5; D ambiguous. Trimming took 1 base from V and 2 from J, leaving 5 bases between them. From germline, CDR1 is SGHTA and CDR2 FQGNSA. The CDR3 consists of 13 residues. The CDR3 nucleotides are TGTGCCAGCAGCTTAGGCCAGCAAGAGACCCAGTACTTC. Protein: CASSLGQQETQYF.

The chain recombines TRBV12-3 or TRBV12-4 with TRBJ2-7, with 9 bases fitting TRBD1. With V trimmed by 6 bases and J by 3 bases, 3 bases remained unmatched. This CDR3 has 13 amino acids. The CDR3 DNA sequence: TGTGCCAGCAGCATGGGACAGGGCTACGAGCAGTACTTC. Its protein is CASSMGQGYEQYF.

The gene calls are TRBV6-1 and TRBJ2-1; possibly TRBD1 or TRBD2 for D (6 bases each). V lost 1 base to trimming and J lost 1 base, with 11 bases between them. Germline V CDR1 and CDR2: MNHNS, SASEGT. CDR3 length: 16 amino acids. The CDR3: CASSEEQGGSYNEQFF. CDR3 bases: TGTGCCAGCAGTGAAGAACAGGGAGGTTCCTACAATGAGCAGTTCTTC.

For the CDR3, the DNA is TGTGCCAGCAGCTTCCCAGGGCCGAATTCACCCCTCCACTTT. Translated: CASSFPGPNSPLHF. V is TRBV5-6 and J is TRBJ1-6; the D gene is possibly TRBD1 (5 bases). This CDR3 has 14 amino acids. V was shortened by 2 bases and J by 7 bases, with 10 bases between the two germline ends. Germline loops: CDR1 SGHDT, CDR2 YYEEEE.

CDR3 region: CASSPDAGGREQYF. The CDR3 DNA sequence: TGTGCCAGCAGCCCGGATGCGGGAGGGCGGGAGCAGTACTTC. The V gene is TRBV7-7, the J gene TRBJ2-7; 9 bases match TRBD2. Germline CDR1 is SSHAT and CDR2 is FNYEAQ (reference sequence). V lost 5 bases, J lost 7 bases, and 9 bases stayed unmatched. This CDR3 is built from 14 residues.